This T cell receptor beta chain is from a study of CD8+CD57+ T cells in acquired aplastic anemia. Points from the study as a whole: Simpson's diversity of CD8+ cells was not significantly different in patients compared with controls. Patients and controls shared approximately 28 CD8+ CDR3 sequences.

The template for TCR beta VDJ and CDR3 sequence profiling was genomic DNA. TCRdb re-derived calls from the reads in MiXCR, one entry per CDR3 protein. The repertoire holds tens of thousands of distinct CDR3 sequences, with 76% as singletons. This clonotype was observed at least ten times. The antigen remains unidentified. This CDR3 comprises 13 residues. V shed 2 bases and J 6 bases; nucleotides not matched to a gene: 2. Germline V lookup: CDR1 DFQATT, CDR2 SNEGSKA (reference sequence). The sample comprised sorted CD4+, CD8+, or CD8+CD57+ T cells (not recorded which) from PBMCs. The receptor comes from a human donor in good health, serving as a control. The chain combines TRBV20-1 with TRBJ2-7; 12 bases are shared with TRBD2. CDR3 region: CSARLAGGREQYF. The CDR3 bases are TGCAGTGCTAGACTAGCGGGGGGGCGCGAGCAGTACTTC.